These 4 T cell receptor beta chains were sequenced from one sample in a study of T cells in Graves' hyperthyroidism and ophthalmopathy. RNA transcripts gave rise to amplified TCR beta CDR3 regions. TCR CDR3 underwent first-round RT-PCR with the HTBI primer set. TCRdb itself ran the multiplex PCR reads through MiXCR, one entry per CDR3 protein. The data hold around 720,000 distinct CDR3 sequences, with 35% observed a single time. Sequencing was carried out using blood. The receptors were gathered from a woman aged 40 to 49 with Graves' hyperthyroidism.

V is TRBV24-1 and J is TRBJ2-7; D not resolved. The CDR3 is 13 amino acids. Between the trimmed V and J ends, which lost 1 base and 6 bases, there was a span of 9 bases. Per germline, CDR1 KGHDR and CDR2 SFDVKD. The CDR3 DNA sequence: TGTGCCACCAGTGATTTCCCCTTCGGCGAGCAGTACTTC. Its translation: CATSDFPFGEQYF.

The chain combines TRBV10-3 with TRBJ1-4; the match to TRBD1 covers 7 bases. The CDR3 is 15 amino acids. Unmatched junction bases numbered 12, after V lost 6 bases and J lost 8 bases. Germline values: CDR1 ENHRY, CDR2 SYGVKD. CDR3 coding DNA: TGTGCCATCAGACCGGACAGGTTAATAAGGGAAAAACTGTTTTTT. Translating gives CAIRPDRLIREKLFF.

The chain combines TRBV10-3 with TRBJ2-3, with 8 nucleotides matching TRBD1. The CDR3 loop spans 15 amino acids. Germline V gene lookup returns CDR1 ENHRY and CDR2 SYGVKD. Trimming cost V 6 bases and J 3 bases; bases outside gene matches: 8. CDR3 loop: CAISSPQGGTDTQYF. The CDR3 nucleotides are TGTGCCATCAGCTCCCCACAGGGGGGTACAGATACGCAGTATTTT.

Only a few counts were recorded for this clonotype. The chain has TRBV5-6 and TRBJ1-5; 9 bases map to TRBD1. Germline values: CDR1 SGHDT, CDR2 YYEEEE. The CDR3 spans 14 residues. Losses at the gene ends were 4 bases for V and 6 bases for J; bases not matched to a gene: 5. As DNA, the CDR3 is TGTGCCAGCAGCCACAGGGGGCGCCTTCAGCCCCAGCATTTT. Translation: CASSHRGRLQPQHF.